This section outlines one TCR beta chain sequence together with its context. This CDR3 is 16 amino acids long. J gave up 5 bases and V 0 bases, and 1 base lay outside the gene matches. CDR1 and CDR2 (germline): KGHSH, LQKENI. A multiplex PCR was run with 60 Vbeta primers and 13 Jbeta primers. Generated by immunoSEQ multiplex PCR, the TCRdb table keeps only in-frame clones and is missing some. The sample shows hundreds of thousands of clones, roughly 89% of them seen only once. The data were obtained in a study of cytomegalovirus exposure and HLA in healthy donors. The clonotype originates from a woman aged 18-35 years in good health and CMV-seronegative. The source material was PBMCs. This chain links TRBV18 with TRBJ1-4; 12 bases agree with TRBD1. The CDR3 nucleotides read TGTGCCAGCTCACCACCGGGACAGGGGGCGAATGAAAAACTGTTTTTT. This sequence encodes CASSPPGQGANEKLFF.